The present TCR beta chain was sequenced within a study of T cells in Graves' hyperthyroidism and ophthalmopathy (dated by TCRdb to between 2019 and 2020). Regarding the research as a whole: TCR V-J signatures able to tell the groups apart were searched for in a discovery cohort of 95 or so patients, of whom about 40 had Graves' ophthalmopathy and around 56 had stable Graves' hyperthyroidism. An independent validation cohort of 18 to 20 hyperthyroidism patients and about 16 patients who later progressed to ophthalmopathy tested prospective prediction of ophthalmopathy. The roughly 91 discovery patients were randomly divided into training and test sets at a 7:3 ratio. Thyroid tissue and blood T-cell repertoires from six Graves' hyperthyroidism patients were also compared in the study. Following sampling, methimazole starting at 30 mg daily was given to hyperthyroidism patients, and high-dose intravenous methylprednisolone was given to ophthalmopathy patients. The paper reports TCR Vbeta CDR3 sequencing of fewer than 150 peripheral blood samples: approximately 43 ophthalmopathy, 70 to 85 hyperthyroidism and around 17 progressor patients. On the study overall, not on this receptor specifically: Sample size was not statistically predetermined, and investigators were not blinded to group allocation. Most expanded thyroid clonotypes (frequency above 0.001) were also detected in blood, a finding suggesting that blood repertoires may reflect thyroid immune responses. A 13 V-J signature model separated ophthalmopathy from stable hyperthyroidism, with 87.88% sensitivity and roughly 82% specificity in cross-validation and 80%/75% in testing. In validation, the model predicted progression to ophthalmopathy with 60% to 71% sensitivity and over 72% specificity, a median of 6.5 months before onset.

A patient counted as having stable Graves' hyperthyroidism if no progression to ophthalmopathy occurred over 18 months of follow-up. Hyperthyroidism patients were newly diagnosed, with disease duration under 2 months, and aged 18 to 65 years. Patients with uncontrolled infections, other autoimmune diseases, pregnancy or lactation were excluded. Diagnoses relied on clinical symptoms, serum thyroxine and TRAb, thyroid ultrasound and orbital computed tomography. Total RNA was extracted using Trizol reagent, and RNA quality was assessed on an Agilent 2100 Bioanalyzer. Note on this clonotype: Its antigen is still unknown. There are no base qualities to consult, and no much larger clone falls within one base.

V and J lose 1 base and 7 bases, and a span of 11 bases separates them. From a lookup of the germline V gene (reference sequence), CDR1 and CDR2 are LNHNV and YYDKDF. Inclusive of the bounding cysteine and phenylalanine, the CDR3 is 15 residues long. The DNA shown is the 45-base CDR3, in frame from base 1. The TCR beta CDR3 regions were amplified from the RNA transcripts. A first-round RT-PCR of the TCR CDR3 used the HTBI primer set with the Qiagen OneStep RT-PCR kit. The libraries were constructed in a second round of multiplex PCR and then size-selected and purified. Libraries were sequenced paired-end with 100 bp reads on an Illumina HiSeq2000. The paper's data handling went like this. Raw data were processed with SOAPnuke, discarding reads with adapters, uncalled bases, mean Phred below 15, or no exact constant-primer or identifier match. COPE v1.2.5 was used to merge the high-quality paired reads, and each unique nucleotide sequence was defined as a clonotype. MiTCR v1.1 was used to align clonotypes to the IMGT TRBV, TRBD and TRBJ reference segments. The analysis included only V-J combinations with a frequency above 0.0001, which together covered approximately 99% of the repertoires. A TCS score was defined as the ratio of F50 (clonal expansion) to E x V (chaos), with BLOSUM62-based TCRdist applied between CDR3 peptides within each V-J. Welch's t-statistics and random forest reduced 450 to 600 V-J features to roughly 13, which were used in a naive Bayes classifier (R e1071). The Morisita-Horn index was used to measure how similar the thyroid and blood repertoires were. TCRdb reprocessing: public reads trimmed at Q25 with fastp, clones called with MiXCR, in-frame beta chains kept. Every CDR3 protein is listed once, alongside the most common genes and DNA of its rows. The authors' filters were not applied to this entry. The sample table records roughly 570,000 distinct CDR3 sequences; 46% of these occur just once. Of the sample, roughly 8.2% falls within the top ten clones.

The chain employs TRBV15 and TRBJ1-6, with a tentative D gene TRBD1 over 6 matching bases. The TCR originated in a woman aged 18-29 years with Graves' hyperthyroidism. Sequenced sample: peripheral blood or thyroid tissue (not recorded which). The base sequence is TGTGCCACCAGCAGAGGGTTTCAGGGGAATTCACCCCTCCACTTT. Its coded protein is CATSRGFQGNSPLHF.